Listed below are T cell receptor beta chains from one sample, sequenced in a study of blood T cell repertoires in COVID-19. Clones were sequenced by immunoSEQ multiplex PCR, and TCRdb holds only the in-frame ones, with some missing. Counted here are hundreds of thousands of clones, 75% to 90% occurring once; the ten biggest clones make up roughly 3.3%. Sequencing used PBMCs or T cells enriched from blood (not recorded which). The receptors originated from a woman aged 40 to 50 with acute COVID-19. The CDR3 runs from the conserved cysteine through the conserved F or W. A D gene is named only where the DNA matches it firmly. Not all rows give a size; the values are once, few, many and, for expanded clones, a class.

D gene: TRBD1
clone size: NA
V gene: TRBV7-3
CDR3 length: 15
J gene: TRBJ2-3
CDR3 protein: CASSWTGERADTQYF
CDR3 DNA: TGTGCCAGCAGCTGGACAGGGGAGAGGGCAGATACGCAGTATTTT

D gene: NA
clone size: NA
V gene: TRBV7-9
CDR3 length: 15
J gene: TRBJ1-1
CDR3 protein: CASSLKKGRRTEAFF
CDR3 DNA: TGTGCCAGCAGCCTAAAAAAGGGGCGTAGGACTGAAGCTTTCTTT

D gene: NA
clone size: many
V gene: TRBV30
CDR3 length: 14
J gene: TRBJ2-7
CDR3 protein: CAWIGTTNSYEQYF
CDR3 DNA: TGTGCCTGGATAGGGACAACTAACTCCTACGAGCAGTACTTC

D gene: NA
clone size: NA
V gene: TRBV19
CDR3 length: 16
J gene: TRBJ2-1
CDR3 protein: CASSTRLQRWGDEQFF
CDR3 DNA: TGTGCCAGTAGTACTAGACTGCAGCGGTGGGGTGATGAGCAGTTCTTC

D gene: NA
clone size: NA
V gene: TRBV19
CDR3 length: 15
J gene: TRBJ1-4
CDR3 protein: CASSTSGTTNEKLFF
CDR3 DNA: TGTGCCAGTAGCACCTCAGGGACAACTAATGAAAAACTGTTTTTT

D gene: TRBD1
clone size: NA
V gene: TRBV30
CDR3 length: 14
J gene: TRBJ2-7
CDR3 protein: CAWSRGQAPNEQYF
CDR3 DNA: TGTGCCTGGAGTAGGGGACAGGCCCCCAACGAGCAGTACTTC

D gene: NA
clone size: NA
V gene: TRBV19
CDR3 length: 14
J gene: TRBJ2-5
CDR3 protein: CASSNTEGRETQYF
CDR3 DNA: TGTGCCAGTAGTAACACCGAGGGTAGAGAGACCCAGTACTTC

D gene: NA
clone size: once
V gene: TRBV18
CDR3 length: 14
J gene: TRBJ1-2
CDR3 protein: CASSPLSTGDGYTF
CDR3 DNA: TGTGCCAGCTCACCACTAAGCACCGGGGATGGCTACACCTTC

D gene: NA
clone size: NA
V gene: TRBV15
CDR3 length: 15
J gene: TRBJ2-5
CDR3 protein: CATSSQSFGQETQYF
CDR3 DNA: TGTGCCACCAGCTCACAGAGTTTTGGGCAAGAGACCCAGTACTTC

D gene: NA
clone size: once
V gene: TRBV27
CDR3 length: 13
J gene: TRBJ1-5
CDR3 protein: CASSRYSNQPQHF
CDR3 DNA: TGTGCCAGCAGTCGGTATAGCAATCAGCCCCAGCATTTT

D gene: NA
clone size: few
V gene: TRBV6-2/TRBV6-3
CDR3 length: 13
J gene: TRBJ2-1
CDR3 protein: CASSSSEASPSFF
CDR3 DNA: NA

D gene: NA
clone size: NA
V gene: TRBV3-1/TRBV3-2
CDR3 length: 13
J gene: TRBJ2-7
CDR3 protein: CTSSQDGGTEQYF
CDR3 DNA: TGTACCAGCAGCCAAGATGGGGGGACCGAGCAGTACTTC

D gene: TRBD1
clone size: few
V gene: TRBV9
CDR3 length: 15
J gene: TRBJ2-2
CDR3 protein: CASSSGTGDPGELFF
CDR3 DNA: TGTGCCAGCAGTTCCGGGACAGGGGACCCCGGGGAGCTGTTTTTT

D gene: TRBD1
clone size: NA
V gene: TRBV19
CDR3 length: 14
J gene: TRBJ2-7
CDR3 protein: CASSMGQGAYEQYF
CDR3 DNA: TGTGCCAGTAGTATGGGACAGGGGGCCTACGAGCAGTACTTC

D gene: NA
clone size: once
V gene: TRBV19
CDR3 length: 15
J gene: TRBJ2-7
CDR3 protein: CASSARPVSEHEQYF
CDR3 DNA: TGTGCCAGTAGTGCCCGCCCGGTGTCCGAGCACGAGCAGTACTTC

D gene: TRBD2
clone size: NA
V gene: TRBV19
CDR3 length: 15
J gene: TRBJ2-7
CDR3 protein: CASSIDAGGWNEQYF
CDR3 DNA: TGTGCCAGTAGTATAGATGCGGGAGGATGGAACGAGCAGTACTTC

D gene: TRBD1
clone size: few
V gene: TRBV2
CDR3 length: 13
J gene: TRBJ2-7
CDR3 protein: CASSDRGYHEQYF
CDR3 DNA: TGTGCCAGCAGTGACAGGGGGTATCACGAGCAGTACTTC

D gene: NA
clone size: NA
V gene: TRBV25-1
CDR3 length: 14
J gene: TRBJ2-2
CDR3 protein: CASSAGSITGELFF
CDR3 DNA: TGTGCCAGCAGTGCCGGGAGTATCACCGGGGAGCTGTTTTTT

D gene: TRBD2
clone size: NA
V gene: TRBV9
CDR3 length: 16
J gene: TRBJ2-7
CDR3 protein: CASSPRLATRSYEQYF
CDR3 DNA: TGTGCCAGCAGCCCACGACTAGCGACTAGGTCCTACGAGCAGTACTTC

D gene: TRBD2
clone size: NA
V gene: TRBV7-2
CDR3 length: 14
J gene: TRBJ2-7
CDR3 protein: CASSLLAGTYEQYF
CDR3 DNA: TGTGCCAGCAGCTTATTAGCGGGAACCTACGAGCAGTACTTC

D gene: TRBD1
clone size: once
V gene: TRBV7-9
CDR3 length: 14
J gene: TRBJ1-1
CDR3 protein: CASSYAGTGGEAFF
CDR3 DNA: TGTGCCAGCAGCTACGCCGGGACAGGTGGCGAAGCTTTCTTT

D gene: TRBD1
clone size: NA
V gene: TRBV5-1
CDR3 length: 15
J gene: TRBJ2-7
CDR3 protein: CASSTEGTDSYEQYF
CDR3 DNA: TGCGCCAGCAGCACGGAAGGGACAGATAGCTACGAGCAGTACTTC

D gene: NA
clone size: once
V gene: TRBV11-3
CDR3 length: 16
J gene: TRBJ2-7
CDR3 protein: CASSGSDRYGATGQYF
CDR3 DNA: TGTGCCAGCAGCGGGTCCGACAGATATGGGGCTACGGGGCAGTACTTC

D gene: TRBD2
clone size: NA
V gene: TRBV7-3
CDR3 length: 17
J gene: TRBJ2-1
CDR3 protein: CASSLFPSGRVGNEQFF
CDR3 DNA: TGTGCCAGCAGCTTGTTCCCTAGCGGGAGGGTTGGCAATGAGCAGTTCTTC

D gene: NA
clone size: NA
V gene: TRBV7-9
CDR3 length: 13
J gene: TRBJ2-2
CDR3 protein: CASSSFPTGELFF
CDR3 DNA: TGTGCCAGCAGCTCATTTCCCACCGGGGAGCTGTTTTTT

D gene: TRBD1
clone size: NA
V gene: TRBV30
CDR3 length: 12
J gene: TRBJ2-7
CDR3 protein: CAWDGTDYEQYF
CDR3 DNA: TGTGCCTGGGATGGGACAGACTACGAGCAGTACTTC

D gene: NA
clone size: NA
V gene: TRBV6-5
CDR3 length: 15
J gene: TRBJ2-1
CDR3 protein: CASATDIEPYNEQFF
CDR3 DNA: TGTGCCAGCGCCACGGACATAGAACCCTACAATGAGCAGTTCTTC

D gene: NA
clone size: NA
V gene: TRBV3-1/TRBV3-2
CDR3 length: 13
J gene: TRBJ2-7
CDR3 protein: CASSLGNTYEQYF
CDR3 DNA: TGTGCCAGCAGCCTCGGGAACACCTACGAGCAGTACTTC

D gene: TRBD2
clone size: NA
V gene: TRBV5-1
CDR3 length: 18
J gene: TRBJ2-3
CDR3 protein: CASSLAGGLAGETDTQYF
CDR3 DNA: TGCGCCAGCAGCTTGGCCGGGGGACTAGCGGGAGAGACAGATACGCAGTATTTT

D gene: TRBD2
clone size: NA
V gene: TRBV3-1/TRBV3-2
CDR3 length: 16
J gene: TRBJ2-7
CDR3 protein: CASSPGTSGKPYEQYF
CDR3 DNA: TGTGCCAGCAGCCCCGGGACTAGCGGGAAACCCTACGAGCAGTACTTC

D gene: TRBD2
clone size: once
V gene: TRBV7-9
CDR3 length: 15
J gene: TRBJ2-3
CDR3 protein: CASSSASGSADTQYF
CDR3 DNA: TGTGCCAGCAGCTCGGCTAGCGGGAGTGCAGATACGCAGTATTTT

D gene: NA
clone size: NA
V gene: TRBV11-3
CDR3 length: 16
J gene: TRBJ2-2
CDR3 protein: CASSLVRGWGTGELFF
CDR3 DNA: TGTGCCAGCAGCTTAGTACGCGGGTGGGGCACCGGGGAGCTGTTTTTT

D gene: TRBD1
clone size: once
V gene: TRBV18
CDR3 length: 16
J gene: TRBJ2-7
CDR3 protein: CASSLTPGTGVYEQYF
CDR3 DNA: TGTGCCAGCTCACTTACTCCCGGGACAGGGGTCTACGAGCAGTACTTC

D gene: NA
clone size: NA
V gene: TRBV6-5
CDR3 length: 15
J gene: TRBJ1-3
CDR3 protein: CASSSTGHSGNTIYF
CDR3 DNA: TGTGCCAGCAGTTCAACAGGCCACTCTGGAAACACCATATATTTT

D gene: TRBD1
clone size: few
V gene: TRBV19
CDR3 length: 15
J gene: TRBJ1-6
CDR3 protein: CASTRTGSLNSPLHF
CDR3 DNA: TGTGCCAGTACCAGGACAGGAAGCCTTAATTCACCCCTCCACTTT